This T cell receptor beta chain was observed in a study of blood T cell repertoires in COVID-19. The CDR3 sequence is 14 residues long. Per the germline V gene, CDR1 is SGHRS and CDR2 is YFSETQ. This clone was seen only once. The repertoire was sequenced with immunoSEQ multiplex PCR; TCRdb's copy has only in-frame clones and lacks some. The profile shows some 170,000 clones, roughly 82% of them singletons. V gene TRBV5-1 combines with J gene TRBJ1-1; D is unresolved. This TCR was sampled from a man over 45 who had recovered from COVID-19. Input material: PBMCs or T cells enriched from blood (not recorded which). CDR3 coding DNA: TGCGCTTCCAGCAGGTCGGAACGTCACACTGAAGCTTTCTTT. Residues: CASSRSERHTEAFF.